Below, 6 T cell receptor beta chains from the same sample are listed, as sequenced in a study of T cell responses to AZD1222 COVID-19 vaccine. Assay used: immunoSEQ multiplex PCR; TCRdb lists only in-frame clones, some missing. The sample records roughly 120,000 clones, approximately 85% being singletons. Sequenced material: peripheral blood, taken on day 0 of MenACWY control vaccination. Receptor source: an adult in good health.

Only one count was recorded for this clone. V and J are TRBV28 and TRBJ2-1; D remains ambiguous. The V end was cut by 2 bases, the J end by 0 bases, with 11 bases between. Germline V gene sequence: CDR1 MDHEN, CDR2 SYDVKM. This CDR3 region has 16 residues. The CDR3 nucleotides read TGTGCCAGCAGTTTAGCCCCTAGAGGCTCCTACAATGAGCAGTTCTTC. Encoded protein: CASSLAPRGSYNEQFF.

V usage is TRBV28 and J usage is TRBJ1-4, with D unclear. Germline V gene data show CDR1 as MDHEN and CDR2 as SYDVKM. This CDR3 spans 15 amino acids. Between the trimmed V and J ends, which lost 6 bases and 5 bases, there was a span of 16 bases. CDR3 in amino acids: CASRLGWSANEKLFF. The CDR3 DNA sequence: TGTGCCAGCAGGCTCGGCTGGTCGGCCAATGAAAAACTGTTTTTT.

V is TRBV5-1 and J is TRBJ2-2, with 7 nucleotides matching TRBD1. This CDR3 region has 16 residues. Looked up from germline, CDR1 is SGHRS and CDR2 is YFSETQ. V shed 5 bases and J 2 bases; nucleotides not matched to a gene: 9. CDR3 protein: CASREGQALNTGELFF. The CDR3 region has the DNA TGCGCCAGCAGGGAAGGACAGGCCCTCAACACCGGGGAGCTGTTTTTT.

The chain joins TRBV19 to TRBJ1-5; the D gene is possibly TRBD1 (5 bases). Trimming pared 6 bases from V and 4 bases from J, leaving 10 bases between. CDR3 length: 13 residues. The germline V gene encodes CDR1 LNHDA and CDR2 SQIVND (reference sequence). In DNA, the CDR3 is TGTGCCAGTAGCTCCTGGGGGAATCAGCCCCAGCATTTT. Translating it yields CASSSWGNQPQHF.

The chain links TRBV27 to TRBJ2-3; possibly TRBD2 for D (5 bases). This CDR3 is built from 15 residues. The V and J ends lost 3 bases and 4 bases respectively, with 14 bases between them. The germline V gene encodes CDR1 MNHEY and CDR2 SMNVEV (reference sequence). The CDR3 reads CASSFRLTTSDTQYF. The CDR3 DNA follows: TGTGCCAGCAGTTTTAGACTGACTACTTCAGATACGCAGTATTTT.

V is TRBV27 and J is TRBJ2-7; D remains unclear. The CDR3 extends over 11 amino acids. Germline CDR1 MNHEY, CDR2 SMNVEV (reference sequence). V lost 2 bases, J lost 4 bases, and 3 bases lay in between. CDR3 in amino acids: CASSLRYEQYF. CDR3 sequence (DNA): TGTGCCAGCAGTTTAAGGTACGAGCAGTACTTC.